The 4 T cell receptor beta chains below all came from one sample that was sequenced in a study of T cell responses to AZD1222 COVID-19 vaccine. Repertoires were generated with immunoSEQ multiplex PCR, while TCRdb's copy carries only in-frame clones and drops some. Seen here are about 130,000 clones, 70% to 90% observed once, and the top ten hold 1.6%. The sequenced sample was peripheral blood, obtained on day 0 of AZD1222 vaccination. The source is an adult in good health.

On this clone: Distinct nucleotide sequences in the sample also encode this CDR3. The rearrangement uses TRBV7-3 and TRBJ2-7; D gene unclear. This CDR3 region has 14 residues. Trimming cost V 2 bases and J 0 bases, with 8 bases left between them. CDR1 is SGHTA, CDR2 FQGTGA, per germline. The CDR3 here is CASSLGPSSYEQYF. In nucleotides, the CDR3 is TGTGCCAGCAGCTTAGGGCCAAGCTCCTACGAGCAGTACTTC.

The chain couples TRBV19 to TRBJ2-2; the match to TRBD2 covers 7 bases. Trimming removed 4 bases from V and 6 bases from J; junction bases left unmatched: 14. Germline loops: CDR1 LNHDA, CDR2 SQIVND (reference sequence). CDR3 length: 17 amino acids. The CDR3 sequence is CASSRAFRAGFPGELFF. The DNA of the CDR3 is TGTGCCAGTAGTAGGGCGTTCCGAGCGGGGTTCCCCGGGGAGCTGTTTTTT.

This chain links TRBV7-9 with TRBJ2-7; D unresolved. Per germline, CDR1 SEHNR and CDR2 FQNEAQ (reference sequence). V was pared by 3 bases and J by 1 base, with 13 bases between. CDR3 length equals 15 residues. The CDR3 sequence is CASSLGRMGSYEQYF. The CDR3 DNA sequence: TGTGCCAGCAGCTTGGGCAGGATGGGGTCCTACGAGCAGTACTTC.

V gene TRBV15 combines with J gene TRBJ2-7, with D possibly matching TRBD2 (7 bases). V lost 1 base and J lost 2, with 18 bases in between. This CDR3 comprises 17 residues. Per the germline V gene, CDR1 is LNHNV and CDR2 is YYDKDF (reference sequence). CDR3 sequence (DNA): TGTGCCACCAGCAGAGGGGGGGGGCACCTATCCGCCTACGAGCAGTACTTC. Encoded protein: CATSRGGGHLSAYEQYF.